The source of this T cell receptor (beta chain) is a study of shared clonotypes between healthy human individuals. The CDR3 totals 15 residues. Between the trimmed V and J ends, which lost 5 bases and 5 bases, there was a span of 16 bases. CDR1 SGHTA and CDR2 FQGTGA come from the germline V gene. TCRdb keeps only in-frame clones here, not all; method: immunoSEQ multiplex PCR. The profile covers roughly 2.2 million clones, with around 93% appearing a single time and 0.3% to 0.45% taken by the ten largest. This clonotype was obtained from a man younger than 35 in good health. Some clones in this sample may be carry-over from other donors' samples. Input material: naive CD4+ T cells from PBMCs. Documented subset: CD45RA+ positively selected. This chain uses TRBV7-3 with TRBJ2-1, with D uncertain. This chain's CDR3 is CASSPFALHDNEQFF. The CDR3 DNA reads TGTGCCAGCAGCCCATTCGCTCTCCACGACAATGAGCAGTTCTTC. Using reference TRBV7-3 and TRBJ2-1 for the parts outside the CDR3, the full variable domain is GAGVSQTPSNKVTEKGKYVELRCDPISGHTALYWYRQSLGQGPEFLIYFQGTGAADDSGLPNDRFFAVRPEGSVSTLKIQRTERGDSAVYLCASSPFALHDNEQFFGPGTRLTVL.